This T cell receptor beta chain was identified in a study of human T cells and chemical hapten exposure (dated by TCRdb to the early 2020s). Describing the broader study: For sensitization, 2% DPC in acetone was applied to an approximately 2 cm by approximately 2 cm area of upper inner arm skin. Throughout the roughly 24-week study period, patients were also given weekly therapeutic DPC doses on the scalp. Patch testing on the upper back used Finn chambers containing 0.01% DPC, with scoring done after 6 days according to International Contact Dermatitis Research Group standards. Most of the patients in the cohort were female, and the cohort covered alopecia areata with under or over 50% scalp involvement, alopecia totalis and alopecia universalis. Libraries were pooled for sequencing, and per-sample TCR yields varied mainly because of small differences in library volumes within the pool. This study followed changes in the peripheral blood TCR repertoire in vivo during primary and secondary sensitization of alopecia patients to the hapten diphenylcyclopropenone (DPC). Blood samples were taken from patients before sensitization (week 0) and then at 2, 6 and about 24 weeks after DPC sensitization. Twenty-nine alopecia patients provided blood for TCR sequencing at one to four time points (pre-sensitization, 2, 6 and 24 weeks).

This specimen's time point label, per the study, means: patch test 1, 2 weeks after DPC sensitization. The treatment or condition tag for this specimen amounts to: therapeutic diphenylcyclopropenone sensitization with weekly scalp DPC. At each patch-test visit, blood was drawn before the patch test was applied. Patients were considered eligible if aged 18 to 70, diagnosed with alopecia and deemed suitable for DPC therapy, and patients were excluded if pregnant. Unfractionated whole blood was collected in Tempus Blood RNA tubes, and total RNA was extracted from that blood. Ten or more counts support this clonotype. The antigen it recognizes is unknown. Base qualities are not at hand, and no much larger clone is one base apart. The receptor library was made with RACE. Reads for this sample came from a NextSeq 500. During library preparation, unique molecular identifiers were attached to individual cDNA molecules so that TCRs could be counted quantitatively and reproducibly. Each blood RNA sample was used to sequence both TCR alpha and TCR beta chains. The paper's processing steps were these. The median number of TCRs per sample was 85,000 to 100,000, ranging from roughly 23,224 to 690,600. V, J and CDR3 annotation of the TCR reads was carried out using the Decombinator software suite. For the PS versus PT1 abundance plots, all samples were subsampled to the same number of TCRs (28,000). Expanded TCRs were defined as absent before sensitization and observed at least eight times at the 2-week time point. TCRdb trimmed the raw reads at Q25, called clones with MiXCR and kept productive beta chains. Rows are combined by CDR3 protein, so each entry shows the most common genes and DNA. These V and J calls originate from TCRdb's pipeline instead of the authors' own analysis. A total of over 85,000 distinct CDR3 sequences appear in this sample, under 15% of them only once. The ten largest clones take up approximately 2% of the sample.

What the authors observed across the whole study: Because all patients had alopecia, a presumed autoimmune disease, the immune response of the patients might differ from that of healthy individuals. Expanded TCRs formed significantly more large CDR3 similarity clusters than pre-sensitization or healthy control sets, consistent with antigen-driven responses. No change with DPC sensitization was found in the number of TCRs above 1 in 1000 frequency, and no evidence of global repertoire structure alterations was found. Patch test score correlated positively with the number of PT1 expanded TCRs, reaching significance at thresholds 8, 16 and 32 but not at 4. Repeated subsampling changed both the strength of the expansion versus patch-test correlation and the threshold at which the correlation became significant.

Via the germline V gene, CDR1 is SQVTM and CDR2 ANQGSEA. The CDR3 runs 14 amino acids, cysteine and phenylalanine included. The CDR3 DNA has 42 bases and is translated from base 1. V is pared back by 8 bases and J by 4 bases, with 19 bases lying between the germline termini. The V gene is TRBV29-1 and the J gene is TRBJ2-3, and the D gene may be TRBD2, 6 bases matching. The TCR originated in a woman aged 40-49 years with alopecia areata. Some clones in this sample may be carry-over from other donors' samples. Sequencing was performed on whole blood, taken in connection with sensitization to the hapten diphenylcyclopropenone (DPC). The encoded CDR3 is CSQALGEVADTQYF. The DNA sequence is TGCAGCCAAGCCTTGGGGGAGGTCGCAGATACGCAGTATTTT.